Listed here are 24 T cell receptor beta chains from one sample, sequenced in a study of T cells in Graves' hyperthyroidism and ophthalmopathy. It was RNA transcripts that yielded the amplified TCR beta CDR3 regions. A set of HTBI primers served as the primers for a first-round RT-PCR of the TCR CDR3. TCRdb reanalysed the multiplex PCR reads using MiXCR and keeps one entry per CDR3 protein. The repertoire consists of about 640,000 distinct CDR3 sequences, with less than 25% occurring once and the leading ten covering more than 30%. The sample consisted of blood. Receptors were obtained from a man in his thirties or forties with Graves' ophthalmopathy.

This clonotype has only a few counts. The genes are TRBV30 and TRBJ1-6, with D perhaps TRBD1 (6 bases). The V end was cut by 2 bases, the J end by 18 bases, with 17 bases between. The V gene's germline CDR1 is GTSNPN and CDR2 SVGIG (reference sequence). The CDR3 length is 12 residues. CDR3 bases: TGTGCCTGGAGTCTTCCTGGACAGACTCGCCACTTT. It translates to CAWSLPGQTRHF.

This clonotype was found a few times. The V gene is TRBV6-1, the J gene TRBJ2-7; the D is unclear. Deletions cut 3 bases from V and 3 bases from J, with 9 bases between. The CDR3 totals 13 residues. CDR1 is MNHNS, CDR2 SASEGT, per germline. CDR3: CASSEFRGYEQYF. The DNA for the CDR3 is TGTGCCAGCAGTGAGTTTAGAGGCTACGAGCAGTACTTC.

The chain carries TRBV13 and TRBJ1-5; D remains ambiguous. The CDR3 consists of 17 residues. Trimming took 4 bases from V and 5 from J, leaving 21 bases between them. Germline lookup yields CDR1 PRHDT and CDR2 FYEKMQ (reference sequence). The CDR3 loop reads CASSSGGPQNWDQPQHF. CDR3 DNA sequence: TGTGCCAGCAGCTCCGGCGGCCCGCAGAATTGGGATCAGCCCCAGCATTTT.

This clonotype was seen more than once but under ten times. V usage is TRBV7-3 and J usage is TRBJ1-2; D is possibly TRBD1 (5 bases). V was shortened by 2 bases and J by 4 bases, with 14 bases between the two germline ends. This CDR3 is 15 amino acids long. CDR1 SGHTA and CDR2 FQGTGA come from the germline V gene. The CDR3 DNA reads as TGTGCCAGCAGCTTATCCGGGGGGTCGACCTATGGCTACACCTTC. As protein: CASSLSGGSTYGYTF. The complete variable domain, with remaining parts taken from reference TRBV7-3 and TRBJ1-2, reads GAGVSQTPSNKVTEKGKYVELRCDPISGHTALYWYRQSLGQGPEFLIYFQGTGAADDSGLPNDRFFAVRPEGSVSTLKIQRTERGDSAVYLCASSLSGGSTYGYTFGSGTRLTVV.

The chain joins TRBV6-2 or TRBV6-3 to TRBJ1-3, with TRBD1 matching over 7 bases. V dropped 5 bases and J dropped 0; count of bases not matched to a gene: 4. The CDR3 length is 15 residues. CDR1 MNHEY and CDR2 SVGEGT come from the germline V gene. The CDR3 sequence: CASSRQGLSGNTIYF. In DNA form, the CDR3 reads TGTGCCAGCAGTCGACAGGGCCTCTCTGGAAACACCATATATTTT.

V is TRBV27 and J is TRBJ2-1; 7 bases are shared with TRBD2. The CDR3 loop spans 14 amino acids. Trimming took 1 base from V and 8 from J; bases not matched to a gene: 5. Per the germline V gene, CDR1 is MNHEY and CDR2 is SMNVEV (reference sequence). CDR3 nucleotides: TGTGCCAGCAGTTTATGGGCGGGAGTAGATGAGCAGTTCTTC. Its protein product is CASSLWAGVDEQFF.

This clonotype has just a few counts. CDR3 nucleotides: TGTGCCACTTGGGGGCAACTAGCGGGAGCGACTTACACCGGGGAGCTGTTTTTT. Encoded protein: CATWGQLAGATYTGELFF. The chain employs TRBV6-2 or TRBV6-3 and TRBJ2-2; 11 positions agree with TRBD2. The CDR3 runs 18 residues. Germline lookup yields CDR1 MNHEY and CDR2 SVGEGT. Unmatched junction bases numbered 16, after V lost 10 bases and J lost 3 bases.

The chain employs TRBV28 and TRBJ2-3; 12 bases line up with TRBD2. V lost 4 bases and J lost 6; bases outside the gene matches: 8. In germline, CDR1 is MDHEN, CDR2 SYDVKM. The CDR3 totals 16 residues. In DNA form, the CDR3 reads TGTGCCAGCAGTTGGTCGACTAGCGGGAGAACTGATACGCAGTATTTT. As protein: CASSWSTSGRTDTQYF. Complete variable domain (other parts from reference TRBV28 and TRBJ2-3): DVKVTQSSRYLVKRTGEKVFLECVQDMDHENMFWYRQDPGLGLRLIYFSYDVKMKEKGDIPEGYSVSREKKERFSLILESASTNQTSMYLCASSWSTSGRTDTQYFGPGTRLTVL.

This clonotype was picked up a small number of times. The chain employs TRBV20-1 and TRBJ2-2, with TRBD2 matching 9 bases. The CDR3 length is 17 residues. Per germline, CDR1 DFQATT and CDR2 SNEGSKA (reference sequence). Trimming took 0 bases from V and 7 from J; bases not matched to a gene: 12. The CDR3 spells CSARDPVREGAIGELFF. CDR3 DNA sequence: TGCAGTGCTAGAGATCCAGTGCGGGAGGGGGCAATCGGGGAGCTGTTTTTT.

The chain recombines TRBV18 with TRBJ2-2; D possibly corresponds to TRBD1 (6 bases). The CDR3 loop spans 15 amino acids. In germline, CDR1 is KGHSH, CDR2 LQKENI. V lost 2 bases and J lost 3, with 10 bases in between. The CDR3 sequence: CASSPWDTYTGELFF. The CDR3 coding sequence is TGTGCCAGCTCACCATGGGACACCTACACCGGGGAGCTGTTTTTT. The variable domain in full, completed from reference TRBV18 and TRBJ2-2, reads NAGVMQNPRHLVRRRGQEARLRCSPMKGHSHVYWYRQLPEEGLKFMVYLQKENIIDESGMPKERFSAEFPKEGPSILRIQQVVRGDSAAYFCASSPWDTYTGELFFGEGSRLTVL.

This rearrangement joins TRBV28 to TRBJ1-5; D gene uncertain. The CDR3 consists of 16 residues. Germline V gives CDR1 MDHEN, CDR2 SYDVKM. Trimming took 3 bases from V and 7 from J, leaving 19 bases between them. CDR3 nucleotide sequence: TGTGCCAGCAGTTTTCCCGGAAAGCCGGCAACACAGCCCCAGCATTTT. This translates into CASSFPGKPATQPQHF. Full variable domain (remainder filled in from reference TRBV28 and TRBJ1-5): DVKVTQSSRYLVKRTGEKVFLECVQDMDHENMFWYRQDPGLGLRLIYFSYDVKMKEKGDIPEGYSVSREKKERFSLILESASTNQTSMYLCASSFPGKPATQPQHFGDGTRLSIL.

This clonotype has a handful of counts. The CDR3 bases are TGTGCCAGCAGTGAAGTACGGTTGCGCTATGGCTACACCTTC. It yields the protein CASSEVRLRYGYTF. The chain is built from TRBV6-1 and TRBJ1-2; D unclear. V lost 1 base and J lost 4, with 10 bases in between. Germline V lookup: CDR1 MNHNS, CDR2 SASEGT. The CDR3 runs 14 residues.

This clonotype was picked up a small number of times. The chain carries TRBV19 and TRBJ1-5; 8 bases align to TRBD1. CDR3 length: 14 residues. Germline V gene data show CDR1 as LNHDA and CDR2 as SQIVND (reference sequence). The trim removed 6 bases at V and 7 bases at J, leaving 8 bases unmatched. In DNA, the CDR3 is TGTGCCAGTAGCCTGACAGGGGATGGACAGCCCCAGCATTTT. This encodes CASSLTGDGQPQHF.

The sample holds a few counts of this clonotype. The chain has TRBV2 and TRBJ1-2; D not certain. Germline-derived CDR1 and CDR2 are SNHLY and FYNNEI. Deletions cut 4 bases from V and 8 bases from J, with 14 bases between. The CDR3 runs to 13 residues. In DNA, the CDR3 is TGTGCCAGCAGTGTGGTGGGCGCGGCGGGCTACACCTTC. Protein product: CASSVVGAAGYTF.

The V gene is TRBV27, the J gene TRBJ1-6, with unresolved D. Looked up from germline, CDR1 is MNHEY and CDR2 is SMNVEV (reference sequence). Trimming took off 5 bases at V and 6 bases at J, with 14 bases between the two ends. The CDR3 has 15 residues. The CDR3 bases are TGTGCCAGCAGTCCCCTGAGCGAAACTAATTCACCCCTCCACTTT. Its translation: CASSPLSETNSPLHF.

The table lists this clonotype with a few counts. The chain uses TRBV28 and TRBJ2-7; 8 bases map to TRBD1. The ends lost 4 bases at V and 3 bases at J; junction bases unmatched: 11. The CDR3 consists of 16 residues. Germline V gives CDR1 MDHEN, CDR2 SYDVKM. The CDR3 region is CASSSGTGGWYYEQYF. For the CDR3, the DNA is TGTGCCAGCAGTTCCGGGACAGGAGGGTGGTACTACGAGCAGTACTTC.

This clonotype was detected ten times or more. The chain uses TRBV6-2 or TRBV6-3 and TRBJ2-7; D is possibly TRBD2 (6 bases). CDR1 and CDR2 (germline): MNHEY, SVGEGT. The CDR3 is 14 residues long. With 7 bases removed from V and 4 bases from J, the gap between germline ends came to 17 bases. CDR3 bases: TGTGCCAGCAACCCGGGACTCCAGAGGTACGAGCAGTACTTC. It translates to CASNPGLQRYEQYF.

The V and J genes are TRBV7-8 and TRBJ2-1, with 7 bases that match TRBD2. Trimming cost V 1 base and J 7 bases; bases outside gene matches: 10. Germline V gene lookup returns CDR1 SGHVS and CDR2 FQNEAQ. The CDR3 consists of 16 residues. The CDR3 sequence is CASSLDGEAGVNEQFF. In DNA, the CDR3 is TGTGCCAGCAGCTTAGACGGTGAGGCGGGGGTGAATGAGCAGTTCTTC.

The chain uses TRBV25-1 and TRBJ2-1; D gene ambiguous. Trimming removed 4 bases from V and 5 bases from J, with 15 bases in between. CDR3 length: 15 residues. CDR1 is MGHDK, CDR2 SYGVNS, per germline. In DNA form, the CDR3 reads TGTGCCAGCAGTGGTACGGCTATCGCTCACAATGAGCAGTTCTTC. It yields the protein CASSGTAIAHNEQFF.

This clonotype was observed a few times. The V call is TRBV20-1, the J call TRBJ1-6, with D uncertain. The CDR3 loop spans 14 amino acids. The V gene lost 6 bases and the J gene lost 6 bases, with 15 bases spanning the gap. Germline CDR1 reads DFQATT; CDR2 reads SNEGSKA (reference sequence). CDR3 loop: CSASPRVSNSPLHF. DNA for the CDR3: TGCAGTGCCTCGCCGCGGGTCTCTAATTCACCCCTCCACTTT.

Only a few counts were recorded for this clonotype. CDR3 DNA: TGCAGAGCACAGGGGGAACTACGTGAGCAGTACTTC. It is translated as CRAQGELREQYF. The gene calls are TRBV20-1 and TRBJ2-7; TRBD1 agrees at 8 bases. Germline CDR1 and CDR2: DFQATT and SNEGSKA (reference sequence). The CDR3 extends over 12 amino acids.

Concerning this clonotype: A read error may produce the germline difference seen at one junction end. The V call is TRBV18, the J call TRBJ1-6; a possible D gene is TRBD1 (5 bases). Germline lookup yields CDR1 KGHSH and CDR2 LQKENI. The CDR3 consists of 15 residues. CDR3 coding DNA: TGTGCCAACTCACCACCGGGAGGGGAAATGACACCCCTCCACTTT. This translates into CANSPPGGEMTPLHF.

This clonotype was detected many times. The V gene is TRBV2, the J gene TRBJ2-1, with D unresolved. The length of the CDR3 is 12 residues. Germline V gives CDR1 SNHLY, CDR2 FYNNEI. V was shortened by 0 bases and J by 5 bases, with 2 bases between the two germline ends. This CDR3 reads CASSEANNEQFF. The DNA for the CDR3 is TGTGCCAGCAGTGAAGCAAACAATGAGCAGTTCTTC.

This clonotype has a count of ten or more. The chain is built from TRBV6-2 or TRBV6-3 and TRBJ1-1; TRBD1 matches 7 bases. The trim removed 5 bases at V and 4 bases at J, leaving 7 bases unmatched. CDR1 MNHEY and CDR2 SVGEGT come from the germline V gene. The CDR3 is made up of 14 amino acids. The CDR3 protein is CASSRTGVSTEAFF. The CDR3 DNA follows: TGTGCCAGCAGTAGAACAGGGGTCTCCACTGAAGCTTTCTTT.